Following are 17 T cell receptor delta chains from one sample sequenced in a study of TRDV2 sequences in healthy donors. TCRdb ran CATT on the PCR reads. The sample holds some 2,200 delta-chain clones, 55% to 65% seen once. Sequencing was done on a sample of Vd2+ gamma-delta T cells from blood. The receptors here all came from a human donor in good health.

V usage is TRDV2 and J usage is TRDJ1, with D maybe TRDD2 (5 bases). Per the germline V gene, CDR1 is GEAIGNYY and CDR2 is EKD. The germline V and J ends were trimmed by 0 bases and 2 bases, with 18 bases remaining between them. The length of the CDR3 is 17 residues. The CDR3 DNA sequence: TGTGCCTGTGACACCGTAGCTTCCACCTTCGGGACCGATAAACTCATCTTT. The encoded protein is CACDTVASTFGTDKLIF.

Remarks on this clone: Other DNA sequences from this sample encode an identical CDR3 as well. This chain links TRDV2 with TRDJ1; a weak D match, TRDD3 (6 bases). CDR1 is GEAIGNYY and CDR2 is EKD in the germline V gene. The CDR3 is 19 residues long. V was pared by 0 bases and J by 0 bases, with 22 bases between. The CDR3 is CACDTVGGYLRPHTDKLIF. The CDR3 nucleotides read TGTGCCTGTGACACCGTCGGTGGATACTTGAGACCTCACACCGATAAACTCATCTTT.

The J gene is TRDJ1, the V gene TRDV2; tentative D call: TRDD3 (5 bases). Trimming removed 0 bases at V and 0 bases at J, with 16 bases between. Germline lookup yields CDR1 GEAIGNYY and CDR2 EKD. The CDR3 is 17 residues long. The CDR3 bases are TGTGCCTGTGACACCGTTGGGGTACCTTTGTACACCGATAAACTCATCTTT. Translation gives CACDTVGVPLYTDKLIF.

Remarks on this clone: A far larger clone is a single base away, which makes a read error likely. The chain is built from TRDV2 and TRDJ1; D remains ambiguous. Germline lookup yields CDR1 GEAIGNYY and CDR2 EKD. The CDR3 consists of 15 residues. The CDR3 protein is CACYTVGTYTDKLIF. CDR3 nucleotide sequence: TGTGCCTGTTACACCGTTGGGACCTACACCGATAAACTCATCTTT.

This clone has a handful of counts. V gene TRDV2 combines with J gene TRDJ1; weak D call: TRDD3 (5 bases). V was cut by 0 bases and J by 3 bases, with 10 bases left in between. This CDR3 contains 14 residues. Looked up from germline, CDR1 is GEAIGNYY and CDR2 is EKD. In DNA, the CDR3 is TGTGCCTGTGACACCATCGGGGAGGCCGATAAACTCATCTTT. Its protein product is CACDTIGEADKLIF.

Note on this clone: Within the sample, other DNA sequences also encode this same CDR3. The chain is built from TRDV2 and TRDJ1; weak D call: TRDD3 (5 bases). CDR3 length: 15 residues. CDR1 and CDR2 from the germline V gene are GEAIGNYY and EKD. V was cut by 0 bases and J by 0 bases, with 10 bases left in between. The CDR3 nucleotides read TGTGCCTGTGACACCCTTGGGGCCAACACCGATAAACTCATCTTT. It encodes CACDTLGANTDKLIF.

V usage is TRDV2 and J usage is TRDJ1; 9 bases agree with TRDD3. V lost 3 bases to trimming and J lost 2 bases; unmatched junction nucleotides: 15. From germline, CDR1 is GEAIGNYY and CDR2 EKD. The CDR3 is 18 amino acids. The CDR3 region has the DNA TGTGCCTGTGACCCCCTGGGTACTGGGGGAGAGAATACCGATAAACTCATCTTT. This codes for CACDPLGTGGENTDKLIF.

The V and J genes are TRDV2 and TRDJ1; 8 bases fit TRDD3. CDR1 is GEAIGNYY, CDR2 EKD, per germline. The CDR3 covers 17 residues. J gave up 0 bases and V 1 base, and 9 bases lay outside the gene matches. The CDR3 coding sequence is TGTGCCTGTGACACTGCCTGGGGGACCAAGTACACCGATAAACTCATCTTT. It encodes CACDTAWGTKYTDKLIF.

The count of this clone is one. The chain carries TRDV2 and TRDJ1; 13 bases are shared with TRDD3. The CDR3 has 16 residues. Trimming cost V 2 bases and J 3 bases; bases outside gene matches: 5. Per the germline V gene, CDR1 is GEAIGNYY and CDR2 is EKD. The CDR3 spells CACDILGDTQSDKLIF. The DNA for the CDR3 is TGTGCCTGTGACATACTGGGGGATACGCAATCCGATAAACTCATCTTT.

In its sample, this clone was seen once. Additional DNA sequences in this sample encode the identical CDR3. The rearrangement links TRDV2 to TRDJ1; 7 bases align to TRDD3. Germline CDR1 is GEAIGNYY and CDR2 is EKD. The V segment lost 4 bases and the J segment 0 bases; nucleotides outside the gene matches: 7. There are 15 residues in the CDR3. The chain's CDR3 is CACDTLGANTDKLIF. CDR3 nucleotides: TGTGCCTGTGATACGCTGGGGGCTAACACCGATAAACTCATCTTT.

V and J are TRDV2 and TRDJ3; D remains ambiguous. Trimming removed 1 base at V and 0 bases at J, with 12 bases between. CDR1 is GEAIGNYY, CDR2 EKD, per germline. CDR3 length equals 18 residues. The CDR3 sequence: CACDTGFKSSWDTRQMFF. The CDR3, as DNA: TGTGCCTGTGACACGGGCTTCAAGAGCTCCTGGGACACCCGACAGATGTTTTTC.

The chain is built from TRDV2 and TRDJ1; 11 bases map to TRDD3. Per the germline V gene, CDR1 is GEAIGNYY and CDR2 is EKD. The CDR3 extends over 18 amino acids. V trimming: 0 bases; J trimming: 2 bases; junction bases outside the gene matches: 10. The CDR3: CACDTVFVGDTLTDKLIF. CDR3 nucleotides: TGTGCCTGTGACACCGTTTTTGTGGGGGATACGCTGACCGATAAACTCATCTTT.

Comments on this clone: Other DNA variants within this sample encode the same CDR3. The V gene is TRDV2, the J gene TRDJ1, with D possibly TRDD3 on 5 matching bases. From germline, CDR1 is GEAIGNYY and CDR2 EKD. The V end lost 0 bases, the J end lost 1 base, and 8 bases lay between the germline ends. The CDR3 sequence is 14 residues long. CDR3: CACDTVGATDKLIF. CDR3 sequence (DNA): TGTGCCTGTGACACCGTTGGGGCCACCGATAAACTCATCTTT.

This clone has only one observation. The chain has TRDV2 and TRDJ1; weak D call: TRDD3 (5 bases). Trimming took 0 bases from V and 0 from J, leaving 22 bases between them. Germline values: CDR1 GEAIGNYY, CDR2 EKD. The CDR3 is 19 residues long. The CDR3 nucleotides read TGTGCCTGTGACACCGTTGACCAGGGGGTCGATTCGTACACCGATAAACTCATCTTT. This sequence encodes CACDTVDQGVDSYTDKLIF.

This chain joins TRDV2 and TRDJ1, with 13 positions matching TRDD3. V was pared by 3 bases and J by 0 bases, with 18 bases of the junction left unmatched. CDR3 length equals 21 residues. Germline loops: CDR1 GEAIGNYY, CDR2 EKD. In nucleotides, the CDR3 is TGTGCCTGTGACCCAGTAGTACTGGGGGATACGGCTTCGTCGGACACCGATAAACTCATCTTT. Translating it yields CACDPVVLGDTASSDTDKLIF.

The chain carries TRDV2 and TRDJ1, with TRDD3 identical over 9 bases. Per the germline V gene, CDR1 is GEAIGNYY and CDR2 is EKD. The CDR3 has 20 amino acids. With 3 bases clipped from V and 0 bases from J, the junction kept 19 bases outside the gene matches. The CDR3 DNA is TGTGCCTGTGACCCGGTCCTAATACTGGGGGAACCGACATACACCGATAAACTCATCTTT. This sequence encodes CACDPVLILGEPTYTDKLIF.

This clone has a single count. V is TRDV2 and J is TRDJ1; TRDD3 is a possible D gene (6 bases). CDR1 GEAIGNYY and CDR2 EKD come from the germline V gene. This CDR3 spans 16 amino acids. V was trimmed by 3 bases and J by 7 bases, leaving 23 bases between them. The CDR3 loop reads CACDEMGVLEFGKLIF. CDR3 bases: TGTGCCTGTGACGAGATGGGGGTATTGGAGTTTGGTAAACTCATCTTT.